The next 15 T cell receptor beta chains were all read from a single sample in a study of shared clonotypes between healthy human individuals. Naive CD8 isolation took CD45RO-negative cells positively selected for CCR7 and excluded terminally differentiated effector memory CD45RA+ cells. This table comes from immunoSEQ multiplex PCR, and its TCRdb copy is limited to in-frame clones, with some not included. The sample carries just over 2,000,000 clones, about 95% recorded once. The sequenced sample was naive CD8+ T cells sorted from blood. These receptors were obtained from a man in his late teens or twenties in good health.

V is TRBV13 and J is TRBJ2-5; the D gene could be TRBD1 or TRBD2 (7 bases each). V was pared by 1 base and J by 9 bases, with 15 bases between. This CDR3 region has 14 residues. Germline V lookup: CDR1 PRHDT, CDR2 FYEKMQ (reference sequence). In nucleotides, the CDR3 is TGTGCCAGCAGCTTAGAAGGGCAGGGGGGGGCCCAGTACTTC. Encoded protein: CASSLEGQGGAQYF.

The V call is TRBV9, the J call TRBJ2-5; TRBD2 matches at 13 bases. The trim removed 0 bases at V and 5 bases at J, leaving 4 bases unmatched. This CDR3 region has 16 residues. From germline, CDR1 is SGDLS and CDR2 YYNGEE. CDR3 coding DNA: TGTGCCAGCAGCGTAGGGGGACTAGCGGGGCTCGAGACCCAGTACTTC. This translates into CASSVGGLAGLETQYF.

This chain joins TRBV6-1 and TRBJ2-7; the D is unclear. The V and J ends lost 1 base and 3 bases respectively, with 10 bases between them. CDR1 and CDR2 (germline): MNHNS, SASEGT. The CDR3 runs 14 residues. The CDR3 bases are TGTGCCAGCAGTGAAGACCCAGACGGCTACGAGCAGTACTTC. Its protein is CASSEDPDGYEQYF.

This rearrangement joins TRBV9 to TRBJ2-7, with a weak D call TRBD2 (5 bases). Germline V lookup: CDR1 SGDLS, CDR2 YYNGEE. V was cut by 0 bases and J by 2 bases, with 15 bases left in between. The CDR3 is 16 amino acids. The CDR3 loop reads CASSVGGSTIPYEQYF. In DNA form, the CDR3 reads TGTGCCAGCAGCGTAGGCGGGTCCACTATCCCCTACGAGCAGTACTTC.

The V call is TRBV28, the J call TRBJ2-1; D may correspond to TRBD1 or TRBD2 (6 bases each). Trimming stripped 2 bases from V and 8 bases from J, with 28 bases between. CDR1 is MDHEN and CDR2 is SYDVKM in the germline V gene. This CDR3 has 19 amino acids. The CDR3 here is CASSLPSREQEGDTDEQFF. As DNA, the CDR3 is TGTGCCAGCAGTTTACCCTCAAGAGAACAGGAGGGGGATACGGATGAGCAGTTCTTC.

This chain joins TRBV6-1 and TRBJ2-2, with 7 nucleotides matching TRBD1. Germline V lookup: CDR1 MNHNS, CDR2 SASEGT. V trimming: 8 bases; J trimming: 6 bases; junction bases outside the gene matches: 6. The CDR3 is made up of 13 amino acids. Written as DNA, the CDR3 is TGTGCCAGCGAGTCACAGGGGTCCGGGGAGCTGTTTTTT. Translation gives CASESQGSGELFF.

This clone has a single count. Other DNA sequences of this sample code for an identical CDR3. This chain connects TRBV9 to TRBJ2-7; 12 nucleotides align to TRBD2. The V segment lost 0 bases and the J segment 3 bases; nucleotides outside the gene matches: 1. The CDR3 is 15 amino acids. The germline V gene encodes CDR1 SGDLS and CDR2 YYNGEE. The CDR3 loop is CASSVGGLAGYEQYF. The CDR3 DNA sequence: TGTGCCAGCAGCGTAGGGGGACTAGCGGGCTACGAGCAGTACTTC.

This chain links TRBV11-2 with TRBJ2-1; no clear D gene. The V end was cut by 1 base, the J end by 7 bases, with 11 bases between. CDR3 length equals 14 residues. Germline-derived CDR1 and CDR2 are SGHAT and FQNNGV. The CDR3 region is CASSLGPNFNEQFF. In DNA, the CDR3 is TGTGCCAGCAGCTTAGGGCCTAATTTTAATGAGCAGTTCTTC. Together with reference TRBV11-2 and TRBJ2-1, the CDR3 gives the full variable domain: EAGVAQSPRYKIIEKRQSVAFWCNPISGHATLYWYQQILGQGPKLLIQFQNNGVVDDSQLPKDRFSAERLKGVDSTLKIQPAKLEDSAVYLCASSLGPNFNEQFFGPGTRLTVL.

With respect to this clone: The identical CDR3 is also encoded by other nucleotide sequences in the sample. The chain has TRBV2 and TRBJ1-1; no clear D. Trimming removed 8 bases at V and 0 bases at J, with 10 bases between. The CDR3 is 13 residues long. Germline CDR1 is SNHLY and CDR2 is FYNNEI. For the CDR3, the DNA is TGTGCCAGCCCTCGGACGGTGAACACTGAAGCTTTCTTT. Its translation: CASPRTVNTEAFF. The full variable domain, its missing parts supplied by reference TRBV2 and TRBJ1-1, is EPEVTQTPSHQVTQMGQEVILRCVPISNHLYFYWYRQILGQKVEFLVSFYNNEISEKSEIFDDQFSVERPDGSNFTLKIRSTKLEDSAMYFCASPRTVNTEAFFGQGTRLTVV.

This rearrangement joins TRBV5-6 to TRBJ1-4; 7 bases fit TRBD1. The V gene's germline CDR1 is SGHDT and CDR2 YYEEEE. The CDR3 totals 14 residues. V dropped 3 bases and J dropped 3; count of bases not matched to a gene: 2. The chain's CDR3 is CASSWGQPNEKLFF. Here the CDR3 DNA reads TGTGCCAGCAGCTGGGGACAGCCTAATGAAAAACTGTTTTTT.

The CDR3 DNA reads as TGTGCCTGGAGTGAAAGGCGTAACAGGGCCAATAATTCACCCCTCCACTTT. Amino acids: CAWSERRNRANNSPLHF. V and J are TRBV30 and TRBJ1-6; D may be TRBD1 (6 bases). This CDR3 comprises 17 residues. Per the germline V gene, CDR1 is GTSNPN and CDR2 is SVGIG (reference sequence). The V end was cut by 1 base, the J end by 5 bases, with 18 bases between.

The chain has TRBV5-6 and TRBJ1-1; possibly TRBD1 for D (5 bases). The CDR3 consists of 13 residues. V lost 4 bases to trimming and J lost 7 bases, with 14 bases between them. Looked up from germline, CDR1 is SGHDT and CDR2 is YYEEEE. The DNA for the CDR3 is TGTGCCAGCAGCCCTTGGGGGTCAGATGAAGCTTTCTTT. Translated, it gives CASSPWGSDEAFF.

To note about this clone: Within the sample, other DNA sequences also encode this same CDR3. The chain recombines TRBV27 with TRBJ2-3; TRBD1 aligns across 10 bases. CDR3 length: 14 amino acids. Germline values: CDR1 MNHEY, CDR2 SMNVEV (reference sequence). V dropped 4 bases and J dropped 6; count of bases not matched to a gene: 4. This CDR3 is CASSSGQGGDTQYF. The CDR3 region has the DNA TGTGCCAGCAGTTCTGGACAGGGGGGGGATACGCAGTATTTT.

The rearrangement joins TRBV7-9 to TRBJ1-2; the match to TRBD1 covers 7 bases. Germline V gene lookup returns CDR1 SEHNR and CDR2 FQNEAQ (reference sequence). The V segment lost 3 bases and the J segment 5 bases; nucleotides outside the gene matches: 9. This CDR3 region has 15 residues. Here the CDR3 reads CASSFSYGTEYGYTF. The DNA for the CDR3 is TGTGCCAGCAGCTTTAGTTACGGGACAGAGTATGGCTACACCTTC.

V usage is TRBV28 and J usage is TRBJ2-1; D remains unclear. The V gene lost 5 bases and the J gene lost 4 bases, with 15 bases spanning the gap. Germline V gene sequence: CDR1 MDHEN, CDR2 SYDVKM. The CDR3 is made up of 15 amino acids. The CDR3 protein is CASSQTLIGYNEQFF. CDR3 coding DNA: TGTGCCAGCAGTCAAACTCTGATAGGGTACAATGAGCAGTTCTTC.